This T cell receptor (beta chain) was captured in a study of PD-L1 blockade in urothelial cancer. Across the study: Across blood samples, T cells had a median count of approximately 140,000.

Locally advanced or metastatic urothelial carcinoma affected the patients. Between 1 and 8 samples per patient were obtained, pretreatment and on-treatment. Comments on this clone: Its antigen remains unidentified.

This CDR3 contains 13 residues. Looked up from germline, CDR1 is PRHDT and CDR2 is FYEKMQ (reference sequence). Trimming removed 6 bases from V and 1 base from J, with 9 bases in between. TCRdb's table, derived via immunoSEQ multiplex PCR, lists solely in-frame clones and lacks some. The sample has about 88,000 clones, approximately 90% seen once. Study-level results: TCR clonality was measured in pretreatment peripheral blood. Clonality below the median predicted better survival.

The sequenced sample was PBMCs, obtained around atezolizumab (anti-PD-L1) treatment. V gene TRBV13 combines with J gene TRBJ1-1; D not resolved. The clonotype comes from a man in his fifties or sixties with urothelial cancer. The CDR3 DNA follows: TGTGCCAGCAGGGCCACCCAGAACACTGAAGCTTTCTTT. It is translated as CASRATQNTEAFF.